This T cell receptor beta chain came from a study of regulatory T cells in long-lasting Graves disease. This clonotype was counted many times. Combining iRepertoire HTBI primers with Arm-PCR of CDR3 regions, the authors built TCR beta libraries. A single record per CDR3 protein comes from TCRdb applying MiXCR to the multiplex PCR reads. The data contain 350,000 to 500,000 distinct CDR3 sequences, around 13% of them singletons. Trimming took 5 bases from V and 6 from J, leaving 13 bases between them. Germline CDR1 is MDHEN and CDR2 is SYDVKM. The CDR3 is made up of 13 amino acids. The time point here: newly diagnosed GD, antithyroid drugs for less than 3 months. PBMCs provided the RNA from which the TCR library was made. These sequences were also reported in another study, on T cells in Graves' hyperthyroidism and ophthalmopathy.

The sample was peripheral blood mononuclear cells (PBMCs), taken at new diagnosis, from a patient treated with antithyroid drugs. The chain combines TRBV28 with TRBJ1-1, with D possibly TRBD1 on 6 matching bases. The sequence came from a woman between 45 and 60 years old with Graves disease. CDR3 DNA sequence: TGTGCCAGCAGTCCCCAGGGGCCAGCTGAAGCTTTCTTT. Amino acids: CASSPQGPAEAFF.